This T cell receptor beta chain came from a study of PD-L1 blockade in urothelial cancer (dated by TCRdb to the late 2010s). Notes on the research overall: Therapy was started in about 2014 for all patients, and atezolizumab 1,200 mg was administered intravenously every 3 weeks. About 85% of the 29 patients were identified as males with urothelial cancer of bladder origin, and a prior smoking history was reported by 18 of 29 patients. Patients had an ECOG performance status of 0 or 1 and had received between 0 and 3 prior chemotherapy regimens. Blood samples were analyzed at two time points: 3 weeks after treatment start (second dose) and 6 weeks after treatment start. Blood samples yielded a median of around 130,000 T cells and roughly 80,000 unique TCRs, with median clonality around 0.083. An exploratory multi-omic analysis was conducted of the somatic, immune and clinical correlates of response to PD-L1 blockade with atezolizumab in urothelial cancer. TCR sequencing covered pretreatment tumor samples and matched, serially collected peripheral blood taken before and after atezolizumab treatment. Durable clinical benefit was defined as progression-free survival longer than 6 months, and TCR features were also tested against progression-free and overall survival. In the same patients who had TCR sequencing, pretreatment tumors also underwent whole exome sequencing and RNA sequencing. Durable clinical benefit was achieved by nine patients but not by the remaining 20. Pretreatment blood TCR-seq was available for fewer than 30 patients, at least one posttreatment blood collection was obtained for some 25 patients, and tumor TCR-seq was available for some 25 patients.

Results the study describes overall, beyond this receptor: Small sample size (n of about 30) and many exploratory analyses mean the results are intended to be hypothesis-generating. Improved progression-free and overall survival was found to be associated with pretreatment peripheral blood TCR clonality below the median. At 3 weeks after the start of treatment, tumor-associated TCR clones in peripheral blood had expanded more in patients with durable benefit (n of about 20, p = 0.022).

To estimate absolute template abundance from read counts, synthetic TCR analog templates were spiked into each PCR. TCRbeta CDR3 regions were amplified from genomic DNA with bias-controlled V and J gene primers using the immunoSEQ assay. Sequencing of rearranged TCRbeta segments was done at approximately 20X coverage. Per the original workflow: Sequencing errors were corrected by clustering, and CDR3s were annotated against IMGT so that V, D and J genes could be assigned. Downstream analyses used only productive TCRbeta rearrangements, leaving out any out-of-frame or stop-codon sequences. Clonality was calculated as one minus the Shannon entropy normalized by the log of the number of unique productive sequences. Fisher's exact test with Benjamini-Hochberg correction, using a cutoff of adjusted p below 0.01, was how clones that differed between time points or between blood and tumor were identified. This immuneACCESS table, as held by TCRdb, lists in-frame sequences with V and J called but not all clones. Of the missing ones, under half trace to an unresolved V gene in checked studies; the others have no known cause. The D gene and trimming were derived from the DNA, and the V and J assignments and clone size from that table. Within this sample are 60,000 to 75,000 clones, with 84% of them counted one time only. The ten largest clones take up about 8.6% of the sample.

Read against the paper, the sample's time point label means: pretreatment peripheral blood. A total of 25 to 35 patients with locally advanced or metastatic urothelial carcinoma, treated at Memorial Sloan Kettering on a trial protocol, made up the cohort. Peripheral blood mononuclear cells were collected pretreatment and during treatment, with between 1 and 8 total time points per patient. The Qiagen DNeasy Blood extraction kit was used to purify genomic DNA from total PBMCs and from tumor samples. PBMCs were collected pretreatment and during treatment and were isolated and stored as previously described. V sheds 3 bases and J sheds 1 base, leaving 11 bases between their ends. The CDR3 holds 16 amino acids from the cysteine to the phenylalanine. The kept DNA is CDR3 alone, 48 bases in frame from the first base. The germline V gene provides CDR1 SGHRS and CDR2 YFSETQ. Details on this clone: Its cognate antigen has yet to be identified. Base qualities are not provided; no much larger clone lies one nucleotide away.

The sequence was collected from a woman aged 65 to 85 with urothelial cancer. The sample consisted of PBMCs, taken around atezolizumab (anti-PD-L1) treatment. The rearranged segments are TRBV5-1 and TRBJ2-6, with the D gene uncertain. The CDR3 protein is CASSSSLSSGANVLTF. The nucleotide sequence is given as TGCGCCAGCAGCTCGTCGTTATCGTCTGGGGCCAACGTCCTGACTTTC. The variable domain in full, with residues beyond the CDR3 obtained from the reference TRBV5-1 and TRBJ2-6 genes, is KAGVTQTPRYLIKTRGQQVTLSCSPISGHRSVSWYQQTPGQGLQFLFEYFSETQRNKGNFPGRFSGRQFSNSRSEMNVSTLELGDSALYLCASSSSLSSGANVLTFGAGSRLTVL.